This section outlines one T cell receptor (beta chain) sequence together with its context. Its antigen is unknown. This sample stems from a study of blood T cells in healthy people across ages. Study-wide points: A roughly linear fall in TCR beta diversity per million T cells was seen with increasing age.

This CDR3 is built from 14 residues. The V gene's germline CDR1 is SGHDT and CDR2 YYEEEE. Trimming removed 1 base at V and 2 bases at J, with 10 bases between. PCR was performed a second time for roughly 7 to 12 cycles using a sample-barcoded 5' primer and a J-beta primer mix. Every cDNA was tagged by a template-switch adaptor with 12 random nucleotides. In TCRdb, the 5' RACE reads were re-called with MiXCR into one record per CDR3 protein. The sample lists about 640,000 distinct CDR3 sequences, roughly three fifths seen once, with roughly 34% in the top ten. This receptor was obtained from a man in his 60s in good health. Sequenced: blood. The gene calls are TRBV5-6 and TRBJ2-7; D is perhaps TRBD1 (5 bases). The CDR3: CASSLLGRAYEQYF. For the CDR3, the DNA is TGTGCCAGCAGCTTGTTGGGCAGGGCCTACGAGCAGTACTTC. Looking up the rest from reference TRBV5-6 and TRBJ2-7 gives the full variable domain: DAGVTQSPTHLIKTRGQQVTLRCSPKSGHDTVSWYQQALGQGPQFIFQYYEEEERQRGNFPDRFSGHQFPNYSSELNVNALLLGDSALYLCASSLLGRAYEQYFGPGTRLTVT.